These 29 T cell receptor beta chains were sequenced from one sample in a study of cytomegalovirus exposure and HLA in healthy donors. The PCR employed 60 Vbeta primers together with 13 Jbeta primers. The protocol was immunoSEQ multiplex PCR, while the TCRdb copy is restricted to in-frame clones and leaves out a portion. The sample has some 150,000 clones, approximately 80% seen once. Sequenced sample: PBMCs. All receptors derive from a male donor in good health and CMV-seronegative.

This CDR3 reads CASSFGAEEDYF. The CDR3 DNA reads TGTGCCAGCAGCTTCGGAGCTGAGGAGGATTACTTC. The genes are TRBV5-6 and TRBJ2-7; tentatively, D is TRBD2 (5 bases). The CDR3 is made up of 12 amino acids. Germline-derived CDR1 and CDR2 are SGHDT and YYEEEE. Trimming stripped 2 bases from V and 13 bases from J, with 16 bases between.

The chain has TRBV5-4 and TRBJ2-5; tentative D call: TRBD2 (7 bases). This CDR3 contains 12 residues. The V and J ends lost 9 bases and 2 bases respectively, with 11 bases between them. Germline V CDR1 and CDR2: SGHNT, YYREEE (reference sequence). The CDR3 spells CAIGRGQETQYF. Here the CDR3 DNA reads TGTGCCATTGGGAGGGGGCAAGAGACCCAGTACTTC.

This chain uses TRBV6-5 with TRBJ1-1; the D gene is possibly TRBD1 (6 bases). This CDR3 has 15 residues. The germline V gene has CDR1 MNHEY and CDR2 SVGAGI. Deletions cut 0 bases from V and 6 bases from J, with 14 bases between. The CDR3 spells CASSYSIAGASEAFF. Here the CDR3 DNA reads TGTGCCAGCAGTTACTCGATAGCGGGGGCCTCTGAAGCTTTCTTT.

The rearrangement links TRBV5-6 to TRBJ1-1, with TRBD1 matching over 11 bases. Germline CDR1 is SGHDT and CDR2 is YYEEEE. The CDR3 is 16 residues long. Losses at the gene ends were 2 bases for V and 6 bases for J; bases not matched to a gene: 9. The CDR3, as DNA: TGTGCCAGCAGCTTCAGGACAGGGGGCTTCTCATCTGAAGCTTTCTTT. Translating gives CASSFRTGGFSSEAFF.

The rearrangement links TRBV11-2 to TRBJ2-5, with 12 nucleotides matching TRBD2. The CDR3 sequence is 17 residues long. The trim removed 4 bases at V and 3 bases at J, leaving 9 bases unmatched. Germline V gene sequence: CDR1 SGHAT, CDR2 FQNNGV. This chain's CDR3 is CASSSTSGGFPEETQYF. As DNA, the CDR3 is TGTGCCAGCAGCTCGACTAGCGGGGGATTCCCGGAAGAGACCCAGTACTTC.

This chain uses TRBV6-5 with TRBJ1-3; D unclear. CDR1 and CDR2 (germline): MNHEY, SVGAGI. The CDR3 extends over 14 amino acids. The V end lost 8 bases, the J end lost 2 bases, and 13 bases lay between the germline ends. The CDR3 DNA reads as TGTGCCAGCCGGCTAGCGTCAGCTGGAAACACCATATATTTT. Translating it yields CASRLASAGNTIYF.

The chain recombines TRBV9 with TRBJ1-2, with D possibly matching TRBD1 (5 bases). V gave up 0 bases and J gave up 13 bases, with 19 bases separating them. The CDR3 is made up of 14 amino acids. From germline, CDR1 is SGDLS and CDR2 YYNGEE. In nucleotides, the CDR3 is TGTGCCAGCAGCGTAGCGGATCGGGGGACGCAGGGCACCTTC. Its translation is CASSVADRGTQGTF. Looking up the rest from reference TRBV9 and TRBJ1-2 gives the full variable domain: DSGVTQTPKHLITATGQRVTLRCSPRSGDLSVYWYQQSLDQGLQFLIQYYNGEERAKGNILERFSAQQFPDLHSELNLSSLELGDSALYFCASSVADRGTQGTFGSGTRLTVV.

This clone turned up a few times. The chain employs TRBV6-5 and TRBJ1-1, with a weak D call TRBD1 (5 bases). V shed 2 bases and J shed 5 bases, with 9 bases lying between them. Germline CDR1 and CDR2: MNHEY and SVGAGI. The CDR3 loop spans 13 amino acids. The chain's CDR3 is CASSYAGGTEAFF. CDR3 DNA sequence: TGTGCCAGCAGTTACGCTGGGGGGACTGAAGCTTTCTTT.

The chain links TRBV2 to TRBJ1-1; D remains ambiguous. The germline V gene has CDR1 SNHLY and CDR2 FYNNEI. V was shortened by 2 bases and J by 2 bases, with 6 bases between the two germline ends. CDR3 length: 13 amino acids. CDR3 in DNA: TGTGCCAGCAGTGAAACTACAAACACTGAAGCTTTCTTT. Translated, it gives CASSETTNTEAFF.

The chain has TRBV5-1 and TRBJ2-5, with TRBD2 matching over 7 bases. Trimming removed 4 bases from V and 4 bases from J; junction bases left unmatched: 4. The CDR3 totals 13 residues. In germline, CDR1 is SGHRS, CDR2 YFSETQ. CDR3 in amino acids: CASSPPGGETQYF. The CDR3 coding sequence is TGCGCCAGCAGCCCTCCGGGGGGAGAGACCCAGTACTTC.

The chain couples TRBV6-5 to TRBJ1-5, with TRBD1 matching over 7 bases. This CDR3 is 14 amino acids long. J gave up 2 bases and V 5 bases, and 3 bases lay outside the gene matches. From germline, CDR1 is MNHEY and CDR2 SVGAGI. The CDR3 DNA sequence: TGTGCCAGCAGTCTTGGACAGGGCAATCAGCCCCAGCATTTT. It specifies CASSLGQGNQPQHF.

The genes are TRBV7-8 and TRBJ2-3; D is unresolved. Germline V gives CDR1 SGHVS, CDR2 FQNEAQ. The CDR3 has 14 amino acids. The V end lost 3 bases, the J end lost 2 bases, and 9 bases lay between the germline ends. The CDR3: CASSFRTLTDTQYF. CDR3 bases: TGTGCCAGCAGCTTTAGAACTCTCACAGATACGCAGTATTTT.

The CDR3 spells CASSLGQGAYSNQPQHF. CDR3 DNA: TGTGCCAGCAGTCTCGGACAGGGGGCCTATAGCAATCAGCCCCAGCATTTT. The chain joins TRBV28 to TRBJ1-5; the match to TRBD1 covers 11 bases. In germline, CDR1 is MDHEN, CDR2 SYDVKM. The CDR3 runs 17 residues. V gave up 5 bases and J gave up 0 bases; unmatched junction bases: 6.

V and J are TRBV7-6 and TRBJ1-6; D unclear. The V gene lost 6 bases and the J gene lost 0 bases, with 15 bases spanning the gap. The germline V gene encodes CDR1 SGHVS and CDR2 FNYEAQ. The CDR3 has 17 residues. CDR3 bases: TGTGCCAGCAGTCATCATCCGTCAGGCTCCTATAATTCACCCCTCCACTTT. Its translation: CASSHHPSGSYNSPLHF.

The chain combines TRBV5-1 with TRBJ2-1; 7 positions agree with TRBD1. V trimming: 6 bases; J trimming: 15 bases; junction bases outside the gene matches: 12. This CDR3 region has 12 residues. The V gene's germline CDR1 is SGHRS and CDR2 YFSETQ. The CDR3 sequence is CASTFVGQSLFF. The CDR3 bases are TGCGCCAGCACCTTCGTGGGACAGTCCTTGTTCTTC.

The chain employs TRBV9 and TRBJ2-2; unclear D gene. Germline loops: CDR1 SGDLS, CDR2 YYNGEE. Trimming pared 4 bases from V and 5 bases from J, leaving 12 bases between. The CDR3 runs 14 residues. The CDR3 protein is CASSPRLITGELFF. CDR3 in DNA: TGTGCCAGCAGCCCCAGACTCATTACCGGGGAGCTGTTTTTT.

This chain links TRBV5-1 with TRBJ2-1; D uncertain. The CDR3 extends over 15 amino acids. Looked up from germline, CDR1 is SGHRS and CDR2 is YFSETQ. Trimming removed 6 bases from V and 0 bases from J, with 13 bases in between. Written as DNA, the CDR3 is TGCGCCAGCACCTCATACCCCAGCTCCTACAATGAGCAGTTCTTC. It is translated as CASTSYPSSYNEQFF.

The chain couples TRBV28 to TRBJ2-3, with TRBD1 matching 8 bases. CDR1 and CDR2 (germline): MDHEN, SYDVKM. The CDR3 is 13 amino acids. V was clipped by 6 bases and J by 3 bases; unmatched bases: 2. CDR3 bases: TGTGCCAGCAGAGGACAGGGAACAGATACGCAGTATTTT. Translated: CASRGQGTDTQYF.

This chain joins TRBV6-5 and TRBJ1-2, with 7 bases that match TRBD1. The CDR3 is made up of 16 amino acids. Per the germline V gene, CDR1 is MNHEY and CDR2 is SVGAGI. Trimming at V came to 0 bases and at J to 3 bases, leaving 7 bases not matched to a gene. The CDR3 nucleotides are TGTGCCAGCAGTTACTCGATGAGGGGGCGCGACTATGGCTACACCTTC. The encoded protein is CASSYSMRGRDYGYTF.

The chain employs TRBV9 and TRBJ1-2; no definite D call. CDR1 and CDR2 (germline): SGDLS, YYNGEE. The CDR3 is made up of 11 amino acids. Trimming removed 7 bases at V and 4 bases at J, with 8 bases between. In nucleotides, the CDR3 is TGTGCCAGCGCGGGTATCTATGGCTACACCTTC. Translated, it gives CASAGIYGYTF.

The V and J genes are TRBV30 and TRBJ1-3; D is ambiguous. The V gene lost 0 bases and the J gene lost 3 bases, with 15 bases spanning the gap. The CDR3 has 16 amino acids. Germline V gives CDR1 GTSNPN, CDR2 SVGIG (reference sequence). The CDR3 spells CAWSVGEALGGNTIYF. Here the CDR3 DNA reads TGTGCCTGGAGTGTGGGAGAGGCGCTAGGTGGAAACACCATATATTTT.

This sequence joins TRBV6-5 and TRBJ2-7; TRBD1 agrees at 8 bases. Per germline, CDR1 MNHEY and CDR2 SVGAGI. The CDR3 sequence is 15 residues long. Trimming removed 5 bases from V and 0 bases from J; junction bases left unmatched: 6. This CDR3 reads CASSPGTGSSYEQYF. The CDR3 DNA reads as TGTGCCAGCAGTCCGGGGACAGGCAGCTCCTACGAGCAGTACTTC.

The chain links TRBV5-6 to TRBJ2-7; D possibly corresponds to TRBD1 (5 bases). Trimming stripped 5 bases from V and 1 base from J, with 13 bases between. Germline V gene data show CDR1 as SGHDT and CDR2 as YYEEEE. The CDR3 totals 14 residues. CDR3 sequence reads: CASSPTGLSYEQYF. CDR3 bases: TGTGCCAGCAGTCCTACAGGTCTGTCCTACGAGCAGTACTTC.

This clone was counted between two and nine times. J is TRBJ1-6 and V is TRBV6-5; D not certain. V gave up 0 bases and J gave up 0 bases, with 6 bases separating them. This CDR3 has 16 amino acids. Germline V gene sequence: CDR1 MNHEY, CDR2 SVGAGI. The CDR3 here is CASSYSMSSYNSPLHF. CDR3 coding DNA: TGTGCCAGCAGTTACTCGATGAGCTCCTATAATTCACCCCTCCACTTT.

V is TRBV29-1 and J is TRBJ1-1; D not resolved. CDR1 and CDR2 (germline): SQVTM, ANQGSEA. This CDR3 region has 11 residues. V lost 2 bases to trimming and J lost 7 bases, with 8 bases between them. CDR3 loop: CSVEPAGEAFF. The CDR3 DNA is TGCAGCGTTGAACCAGCGGGTGAAGCTTTCTTT. The whole variable domain, filled in from reference TRBV29-1 and TRBJ1-1, reads SAVISQKPSRDICQRGTSLTIQCQVDSQVTMMFWYRQQPGQSLTLIATANQGSEATYESGFVIDKFPISRPNLTFSTLTVSNMSPEDSSIYLCSVEPAGEAFFGQGTRLTVV.

In this sample, this clone turned up once. The rearrangement joins TRBV6-6 to TRBJ2-3; possibly TRBD1 for D (6 bases). Trimming took 6 bases from V and 0 from J, leaving 10 bases between them. CDR3 length equals 14 residues. Looked up from germline, CDR1 is MNHNY and CDR2 is SVGAGI (reference sequence). CDR3 loop: CASRLDSSTDTQYF. CDR3 bases: TGTGCCAGCAGACTGGACAGTAGCACAGATACGCAGTATTTT.

This rearrangement joins TRBV5-6 to TRBJ1-1; D might be TRBD1 (6 bases). Trimming left V 4 bases short and J 0 bases short, with 13 bases between. The CDR3 is 15 residues long. The V gene's germline CDR1 is SGHDT and CDR2 YYEEEE. The CDR3 sequence: CASSRRAGVNTEAFF. CDR3 DNA sequence: TGTGCCAGCAGCCGAAGGGCAGGGGTGAACACTGAAGCTTTCTTT.

In DNA form, the CDR3 reads TGTGCCAGCAGTGAACGGGTGGGTTCGATCGCCGGGGAGCTGTTTTTT. Encoded protein: CASSERVGSIAGELFF. The gene calls are TRBV6-1 and TRBJ2-2, with D hard to call. Germline CDR1 MNHNS, CDR2 SASEGT. This CDR3 has 16 amino acids. Trimming shortened V by 2 bases and J by 6 bases, and 16 bases separated the two germline ends.

The genes are TRBV5-4 and TRBJ2-7; 7 bases match TRBD1. Germline V gene data show CDR1 as SGHNT and CDR2 as YYREEE (reference sequence). The ends lost 3 bases at V and 2 bases at J; junction bases unmatched: 11. CDR3 size: 16 residues. The CDR3 spells CASSSSPGTDPYEQYF. The CDR3 coding sequence is TGTGCCAGCAGCTCGAGCCCGGGGACAGACCCCTACGAGCAGTACTTC.